The rows below give T cell receptor beta chains drawn from one sample of a study of control samples from healthy donors and cancer patients. TCRdb keeps only in-frame clones here, not all; method: immunoSEQ multiplex PCR. The sample holds 90,000 to 100,000 clones, about 80% seen once. Source material: blood. These receptors were obtained from a woman between 25 and 40 years old in good health. The conserved cysteine and the conserved F or W are not part of the CDR3 here. A D gene is named only where the DNA matches it firmly.

j_call: TRBJ2-5; d_call: -; v_call: TRBV29-1; cdr3_aa: SPDTRQETQY
j_call: TRBJ2-7; d_call: TRBD1; v_call: TRBV25-1; cdr3_aa: ASSGFGTGADEQY
j_call: TRBJ2-2; d_call: -; v_call: TRBV29-1; cdr3_aa: SGRASANTGELF
j_call: TRBJ2-3; d_call: -; v_call: TRBV12-5; cdr3_aa: ASGPGGIGTDTQY
j_call: TRBJ2-5; d_call: -; v_call: TRBV5-4; cdr3_aa: ASSLVTWGGRETQY
j_call: TRBJ1-2; d_call: -; v_call: TRBV3-1/TRBV3-2; cdr3_aa: ASSQGLSYGYT
j_call: TRBJ1-1; d_call: -; v_call: TRBV9; cdr3_aa: ASSPVLGTEAF
j_call: TRBJ2-3; d_call: -; v_call: TRBV29-1; cdr3_aa: SGSGSTSTDTQY
j_call: TRBJ2-7; d_call: -; v_call: TRBV7-2; cdr3_aa: ASSFDRGHSYEQY
j_call: TRBJ1-2; d_call: -; v_call: TRBV19; cdr3_aa: ASSIGGHGYT
j_call: TRBJ1-3; d_call: -; v_call: TRBV7-6; cdr3_aa: ASSLGPGSGNTIY
j_call: TRBJ2-7; d_call: -; v_call: TRBV12-5; cdr3_aa: ASGLVLGTWDSYEQY
j_call: TRBJ1-2; d_call: -; v_call: TRBV30; cdr3_aa: AWSAGEGYGYT
j_call: TRBJ2-7; d_call: -; v_call: TRBV7-8; cdr3_aa: ASSPAQGDYEQY
j_call: TRBJ1-2; d_call: -; v_call: TRBV6-6; cdr3_aa: ACTAWAITNYGYT
j_call: TRBJ2-1; d_call: TRBD2; v_call: TRBV2; cdr3_aa: ASIGGVINEQF
j_call: TRBJ1-2; d_call: TRBD1; v_call: TRBV5-8; cdr3_aa: ASSPDRDYGYT